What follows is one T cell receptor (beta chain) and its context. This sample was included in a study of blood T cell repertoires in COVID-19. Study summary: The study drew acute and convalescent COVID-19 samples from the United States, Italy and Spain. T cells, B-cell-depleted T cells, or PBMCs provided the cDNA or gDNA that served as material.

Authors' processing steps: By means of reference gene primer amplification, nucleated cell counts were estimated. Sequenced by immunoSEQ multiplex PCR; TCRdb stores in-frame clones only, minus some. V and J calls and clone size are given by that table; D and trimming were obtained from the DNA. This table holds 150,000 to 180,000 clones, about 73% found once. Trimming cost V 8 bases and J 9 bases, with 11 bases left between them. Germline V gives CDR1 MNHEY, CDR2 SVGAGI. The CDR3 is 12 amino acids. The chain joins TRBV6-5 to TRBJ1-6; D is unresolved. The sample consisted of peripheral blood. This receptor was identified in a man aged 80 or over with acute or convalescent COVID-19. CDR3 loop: CASRLAGSPLHF. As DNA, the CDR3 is TGTGCCAGCCGGTTAGCGGGTTCACCCCTCCACTTT.